The 5 T cell receptor beta chains in this list originate from one sample, sequenced in a study of cytomegalovirus exposure and HLA in healthy donors (TCRdb year 2017). Libraries were prepared through the immunoSEQ multiplex PCR assay. What TCRdb holds here is the immuneACCESS table cut down to in-frame rearrangements. Part of the clones is not present; checked against another copy, under half of the missing clones reflect an unresolved V gene, and the others are unexplained. Counted in this sample were approximately 160,000 clones; 89% of them appeared once. The ten largest clones capture 10% of the sample. Sequenced: PBMCs. These receptors came from a woman in her late teens or twenties in good health and CMV-seropositive.

The J gene is TRBJ2-1, the V gene TRBV27; perhaps TRBD2 as D (5 bases). The germline V gene encodes CDR1 MNHEY and CDR2 SMNVEV (reference sequence). Trimming shortened V by 4 bases and J by 4 bases, and 11 bases separated the two germline ends. CDR3 length: 14 residues. CDR3 nucleotides: TGTGCCAGCAGTTCAACTAGGAGTTACAATGAGCAGTTCTTC. It translates to CASSSTRSYNEQFF.

The chain employs TRBV2 and TRBJ1-2; D ambiguous. The CDR3 length is 16 residues. Germline loops: CDR1 SNHLY, CDR2 FYNNEI. Trimming shortened V by 10 bases and J by 4 bases, and 25 bases separated the two germline ends. DNA for the CDR3: TGTGCCACCAAGATTGGGGAGCGGGCAGCCCCCTATGGCTACACCTTC. Amino acid sequence: CATKIGERAAPYGYTF.

The chain uses TRBV5-5 and TRBJ1-2; D perhaps matches TRBD1 (6 bases). Germline V gene sequence: CDR1 SGHKS, CDR2 YYEKEE (reference sequence). The CDR3 is 15 amino acids. V lost 0 bases and J 4 bases, leaving 13 bases between the germline ends. CDR3 in amino acids: CASSLGLGAAYGYTF. CDR3 DNA sequence: TGTGCCAGCAGCTTGGGACTGGGGGCAGCCTATGGCTACACCTTC. The full variable domain, in which reference TRBV5-5 and TRBJ1-2 provide the parts outside the CDR3, is DAGVTQSPTHLIKTRGQQVTLRCSPISGHKSVSWYQQVLGQGPQFIFQYYEKEERGRGNFPDRFSARQFPNYSSELNVNALLLGDSALYLCASSLGLGAAYGYTFGSGTRLTVV.

This chain links TRBV7-9 with TRBJ2-7, with no clear D. Trimming removed 1 base from V and 5 bases from J, with 3 bases in between. CDR3 length equals 11 residues. Germline loops: CDR1 SEHNR, CDR2 FQNEAQ (reference sequence). The DNA of the CDR3 is TGTGCCAGCAGCTTAGGTAACGAGCAGTACTTC. Translated: CASSLGNEQYF. The full variable domain, its missing parts supplied by reference TRBV7-9 and TRBJ2-7, is DTGVSQNPRHKITKRGQNVTFRCDPISEHNRLYWYRQTLGQGPEFLTYFQNEAQLEKSRLLSDRFSAERPKGSFSTLEIQRTEQGDSAMYLCASSLGNEQYFGPGTRLTVT.

This chain uses TRBV6-1 with TRBJ1-4, with a possible D match to TRBD1 (5 bases). Germline V gene sequence: CDR1 MNHNS, CDR2 SASEGT. V lost 8 bases and J lost 8, with 21 bases in between. The CDR3 runs 15 residues. The CDR3 protein is CASVPLGPVGEKLFF. DNA for the CDR3: TGTGCCAGCGTCCCCCTGGGGCCGGTCGGGGAAAAACTGTTTTTT.